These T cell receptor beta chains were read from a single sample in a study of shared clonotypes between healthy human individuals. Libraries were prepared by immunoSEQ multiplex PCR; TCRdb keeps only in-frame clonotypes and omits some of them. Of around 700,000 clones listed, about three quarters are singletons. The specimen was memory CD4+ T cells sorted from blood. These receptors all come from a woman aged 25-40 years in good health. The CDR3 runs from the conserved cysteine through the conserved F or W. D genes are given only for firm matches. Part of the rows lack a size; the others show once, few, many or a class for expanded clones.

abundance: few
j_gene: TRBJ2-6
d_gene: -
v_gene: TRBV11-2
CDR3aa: CASSLHGTGSSGANVLTF
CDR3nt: TGTGCCAGCAGCTTACACGGTACAGGGAGCTCTGGGGCCAACGTCCTGACTTTC

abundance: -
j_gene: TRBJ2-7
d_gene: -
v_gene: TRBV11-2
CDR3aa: CASSLAGLHYEQYF
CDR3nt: TGTGCCAGCAGCTTAGCAGGTCTCCACTACGAGCAGTACTTC

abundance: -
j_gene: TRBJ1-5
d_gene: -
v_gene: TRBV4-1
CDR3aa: CASSQDQVGYQPQHF
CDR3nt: TGCGCCAGCAGCCAAGATCAAGTCGGGTATCAGCCCCAGCATTTT

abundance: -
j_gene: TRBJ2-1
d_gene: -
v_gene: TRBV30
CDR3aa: CAWRGVLRAQYNEQFF
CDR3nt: TGTGCCTGGAGAGGAGTCCTGCGGGCTCAATACAATGAGCAGTTCTTC

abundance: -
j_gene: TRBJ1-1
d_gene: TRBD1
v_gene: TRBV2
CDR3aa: CATSPGQAVNTEAFF
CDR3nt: TGTGCCACCAGCCCGGGACAGGCTGTAAACACTGAAGCTTTCTTT

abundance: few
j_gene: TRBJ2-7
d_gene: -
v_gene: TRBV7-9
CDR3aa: CASSTGRHEQYF
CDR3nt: TGTGCCAGCAGCACGGGACGCCACGAGCAGTACTTC

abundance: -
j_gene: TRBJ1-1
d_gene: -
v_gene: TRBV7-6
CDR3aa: CASSLQGIERTEAFF
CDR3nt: TGTGCCAGCAGCTTACAGGGAATCGAACGCACTGAAGCTTTCTTT

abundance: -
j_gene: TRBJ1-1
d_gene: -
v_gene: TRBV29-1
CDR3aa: CSVVRQRGTEAFF
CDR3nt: TGCAGCGTCGTACGGCAACGAGGCACTGAAGCTTTCTTT

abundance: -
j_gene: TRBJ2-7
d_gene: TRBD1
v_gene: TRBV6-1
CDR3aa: CASSGGTGAYEQYF
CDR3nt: TGTGCCAGCAGTGGAGGGACAGGGGCGTACGAGCAGTACTTC

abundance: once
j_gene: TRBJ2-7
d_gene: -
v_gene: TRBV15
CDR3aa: CATSSRGPPYEQYF
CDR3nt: TGTGCCACCAGCAGTCGGGGACCCCCCTACGAGCAGTACTTC